Below are 28 T cell receptor beta chains sequenced from a single sample in a study of blood T cell repertoires in COVID-19. The table came from immunoSEQ multiplex PCR; TCRdb's copy has only in-frame clones and leaves some out. The sample comprises around 140,000 clones, under 90% of which are singletons, and roughly two fifths rests with the top ten. Sequencing was performed on peripheral blood. The source is a human donor in a cohort sampled during active COVID-19.

V and J are TRBV7-2 and TRBJ1-6, with no clear D. With 6 bases removed from V and 0 bases from J, the gap between germline ends came to 18 bases. Germline lookup yields CDR1 SGHTA and CDR2 FQGNSA. This CDR3 region has 18 residues. The CDR3 loop is CASRGSEGGSSYNSPLHF. DNA for the CDR3: TGTGCCAGCAGAGGAAGTGAGGGAGGGAGCTCCTATAATTCACCCCTCCACTTT.

This chain links TRBV12-3 or TRBV12-4 with TRBJ2-5; D perhaps matches TRBD2 (5 bases). The CDR3 runs 11 residues. Trimming stripped 4 bases from V and 7 bases from J, with 7 bases between. The CDR3 here is CASSSGGTQYF. The CDR3 bases are TGTGCCAGCAGTTCCGGAGGGACCCAGTACTTC.

The rearrangement joins TRBV13 to TRBJ1-1; 7 bases are shared with TRBD1. The junction had 11 bases not matched to a gene; V was cut back by 5 bases and J by 5 bases. CDR3 size: 15 residues. CDR1 is PRHDT, CDR2 FYEKMQ, per germline (reference sequence). CDR3 DNA sequence: TGTGCCAGCAGCCTACGGAGGGGGCTGGTGACTGAAGCTTTCTTT. Its translation is CASSLRRGLVTEAFF.

The V gene is TRBV4-3, the J gene TRBJ1-2; the match to TRBD1 covers 10 bases. CDR1 is LGHNA and CDR2 is YSLEER in the germline V gene. CDR3 length: 15 residues. The J segment lost 7 bases and the V segment lost 2 bases, leaving 7 bases of the junction unmatched. The CDR3 DNA follows: TGCGCCAGCAGCCAAACGGACAGGGGGTTACTTGGCTACACCTTC. The encoded protein is CASSQTDRGLLGYTF.

This chain links TRBV5-6 with TRBJ1-3; D might be TRBD1 (5 bases). Germline CDR1 SGHDT, CDR2 YYEEEE. V dropped 3 bases and J dropped 4 bases, with 5 bases sitting between them. The CDR3 loop spans 12 amino acids. CDR3 sequence reads: CASSWGGNTIYF. The CDR3 DNA reads as TGTGCCAGCAGCTGGGGCGGAAACACCATATATTTT. The whole variable domain, remainder taken from reference TRBV5-6 and TRBJ1-3, is DAGVTQSPTHLIKTRGQQVTLRCSPKSGHDTVSWYQQALGQGPQFIFQYYEEEERQRGNFPDRFSGHQFPNYSSELNVNALLLGDSALYLCASSWGGNTIYFGEGSWLTVV.

The gene calls are TRBV14 and TRBJ2-7; unclear D gene. Trimming removed 1 base from V and 3 bases from J, with 4 bases in between. This CDR3 spans 12 amino acids. The germline V gene encodes CDR1 SGHDN and CDR2 FVKESK. The CDR3 sequence is CASSQGLYEQYF. For the CDR3, the DNA is TGTGCCAGCAGCCAAGGGCTCTACGAGCAGTACTTC.

V gene TRBV12-5 combines with J gene TRBJ1-5; maybe TRBD1 (6 bases). The CDR3 loop spans 17 amino acids. Trimming shortened V by 6 bases and J by 1 base, and 19 bases separated the two germline ends. Germline V gene sequence: CDR1 LGHNT, CDR2 FRNRAP. CDR3: CASGAGEFFGSNQPQHF. The CDR3 bases are TGTGCTAGTGGGGCAGGGGAGTTTTTTGGGAGCAATCAGCCCCAGCATTTT.

V usage is TRBV2 and J usage is TRBJ2-4; no clear D gene. Germline V gives CDR1 SNHLY, CDR2 FYNNEI. The CDR3 runs to 15 residues. V was cut by 3 bases and J by 0 bases, with 9 bases left in between. Here the CDR3 DNA reads TGTGCCAGCAGTGATTCAGGCTTAGCCAAAAACATTCAGTACTTC. Amino acid sequence: CASSDSGLAKNIQYF.

In DNA, the CDR3 is TGTGCCAGCTCACCCGACAGGAGCTCCTACAATGAGCAGTTCTTC. Translated, it gives CASSPDRSSYNEQFF. This chain links TRBV18 with TRBJ2-1, with D maybe TRBD1 (6 bases). Germline values: CDR1 KGHSH, CDR2 LQKENI. CDR3 size: 15 residues. V dropped 3 bases and J dropped 0 bases, with 9 bases sitting between them.

The rearrangement links TRBV3-1 (or the pseudogene TRBV3-2) to TRBJ1-5, with a weak D call TRBD1 (5 bases). Looked up from germline, CDR1 is LGHDT and CDR2 is YNNKEL (reference sequence). Deletions cut 1 base from V and 2 bases from J, with 9 bases between. This CDR3 is built from 15 residues. The CDR3 nucleotides read TGTGCCAGCAGCCAAGTCGGGGGGGGCAATCAGCCCCAGCATTTT. It encodes CASSQVGGGNQPQHF.

This CDR3 is CASSPGQTNYGYTF. The CDR3 bases are TGCGCCAGCAGCCCGGGACAGACTAACTATGGCTACACCTTC. The chain is built from TRBV5-1 and TRBJ1-2; the match to TRBD1 covers 7 bases. V dropped 4 bases and J dropped 0; count of bases not matched to a gene: 3. CDR1 is SGHRS, CDR2 YFSETQ, per germline. CDR3 length: 14 residues. Looking up the rest from reference TRBV5-1 and TRBJ1-2 gives the full variable domain: KAGVTQTPRYLIKTRGQQVTLSCSPISGHRSVSWYQQTPGQGLQFLFEYFSETQRNKGNFPGRFSGRQFSNSRSEMNVSTLELGDSALYLCASSPGQTNYGYTFGSGTRLTVV.

The chain links TRBV18 to TRBJ1-6; 8 nucleotides line up with TRBD1. The CDR3 sequence is 15 residues long. Germline values: CDR1 KGHSH, CDR2 LQKENI. J gave up 7 bases and V 2 bases, and 4 bases lay outside the gene matches. The CDR3 spells CASSPNGQGNSPLHF. CDR3 nucleotide sequence: TGTGCCAGCTCACCAAATGGACAGGGAAATTCACCCCTCCACTTT.

The chain combines TRBV28 with TRBJ1-3; D uncertain. Deletions cut 7 bases from V and 7 bases from J, with 8 bases between. CDR1 and CDR2 (germline): MDHEN, SYDVKM. CDR3 length: 11 residues. This CDR3 reads CASTTSNTIYF. The CDR3 nucleotides read TGTGCCAGCACCACGAGTAACACCATATATTTT.

The chain recombines TRBV3-1 (or the pseudogene TRBV3-2) with TRBJ1-2; 7 nucleotides align to TRBD1. V trimming: 4 bases; J trimming: 3 bases; junction bases outside the gene matches: 5. The CDR3 has 14 amino acids. Germline V gives CDR1 LGHDT, CDR2 YNNKEL (reference sequence). The CDR3 loop reads CASSRSQGDYGYTF. In nucleotides, the CDR3 is TGTGCCAGCAGCCGATCTCAGGGGGACTATGGCTACACCTTC.

The gene calls are TRBV11-2 and TRBJ1-1, with unresolved D. V was pared by 2 bases and J by 6 bases, with 13 bases between. The CDR3 totals 14 residues. Germline CDR1 and CDR2: SGHAT and FQNNGV. The CDR3 spells CASSLLGVRAEAFF. The CDR3 DNA sequence: TGTGCCAGCAGCTTACTCGGGGTTAGAGCTGAAGCTTTCTTT. The variable domain in full, completed from reference TRBV11-2 and TRBJ1-1, reads EAGVAQSPRYKIIEKRQSVAFWCNPISGHATLYWYQQILGQGPKLLIQFQNNGVVDDSQLPKDRFSAERLKGVDSTLKIQPAKLEDSAVYLCASSLLGVRAEAFFGQGTRLTVV.

This sequence joins TRBV5-4 and TRBJ2-1; 8 bases fit TRBD2. J was trimmed by 5 bases and V by 0 bases; bases with no gene match: 4. CDR1 and CDR2 from the germline V gene are SGHNT and YYREEE (reference sequence). The length of the CDR3 is 15 residues. For the CDR3, the DNA is TGTGCCAGCAGCTTGGACCCGGGACTAGACAATGAGCAGTTCTTC. It codes for CASSLDPGLDNEQFF. Full variable domain (missing parts from reference TRBV5-4 and TRBJ2-1): ETGVTQSPTHLIKTRGQQVTLRCSSQSGHNTVSWYQQALGQGPQFIFQYYREEENGRGNFPPRFSGLQFPNYSSELNVNALELDDSALYLCASSLDPGLDNEQFFGPGTRLTVL.

This clone was seen once. The chain combines TRBV7-9 with TRBJ2-1; maybe TRBD2 (6 bases). V gave up 5 bases and J gave up 8 bases, with 16 bases separating them. The germline V gene has CDR1 SEHNR and CDR2 FQNEAQ (reference sequence). The CDR3 has 14 amino acids. CDR3: CASSVSGSSYEQFF. For the CDR3, the DNA is TGTGCCAGCAGCGTTAGCGGAAGTAGCTATGAGCAGTTCTTC.

The gene calls are TRBV5-4 and TRBJ1-3; the match to TRBD1 covers 7 bases. Germline V gene data show CDR1 as SGHNT and CDR2 as YYREEE (reference sequence). V dropped 0 bases and J dropped 0; count of bases not matched to a gene: 3. The CDR3 runs 16 residues. CDR3 bases: TGTGCCAGCAGCTTGGCAGGGGGAATCTCTGGAAACACCATATATTTT. Its translation: CASSLAGGISGNTIYF.

The chain joins TRBV29-1 to TRBJ2-1; 9 bases line up with TRBD2. Germline V lookup: CDR1 SQVTM, CDR2 ANQGSEA. The CDR3 is 13 residues long. Trimming removed 5 bases from V and 2 bases from J; junction bases left unmatched: 1. CDR3 sequence: CSVRLAAYNEQFF. The CDR3 DNA reads as TGCAGCGTTCGACTAGCGGCCTACAATGAGCAGTTCTTC.

The chain employs TRBV5-1 and TRBJ1-4; TRBD1 agrees at 8 bases. Trimming took 4 bases from V and 3 from J; bases not matched to a gene: 8. This CDR3 has 16 amino acids. CDR1 is SGHRS, CDR2 YFSETQ, per germline. The CDR3 DNA sequence: TGCGCCAGCAGCCCCGGACAGGGCCGAGCTAATGAAAAACTGTTTTTT. Protein product: CASSPGQGRANEKLFF.

This CDR3 is CASRALTNTGELFF. CDR3 in DNA: TGTGCCAGCAGGGCCTTAACGAACACCGGGGAGCTGTTTTTT. The rearrangement uses TRBV2 and TRBJ2-2; D remains unclear. The CDR3 is 14 amino acids. V was trimmed by 6 bases and J by 0 bases, leaving 8 bases between them. In germline, CDR1 is SNHLY, CDR2 FYNNEI. Supplemented by reference TRBV2 and TRBJ2-2, the full variable domain reads EPEVTQTPSHQVTQMGQEVILRCVPISNHLYFYWYRQILGQKVEFLVSFYNNEISEKSEIFDDQFSVERPDGSNFTLKIRSTKLEDSAMYFCASRALTNTGELFFGEGSRLTVL.

The V and J genes are TRBV6-5 and TRBJ2-7; D perhaps matches TRBD2 (6 bases). Germline CDR1 and CDR2: MNHEY and SVGAGI. The CDR3 contains 13 residues. V was pared by 8 bases and J by 5 bases, with 16 bases between. The CDR3 nucleotides are TGTGCCAGCCGGGACGGAAGGGAGGACGAGCAGTACTTC. Protein product: CASRDGREDEQYF.

This sequence joins TRBV28 and TRBJ2-7, with 8 bases that match TRBD1. The V gene end was trimmed by 6 bases and the J gene end by 0 bases; junction bases not matched to a gene: 1. CDR3 length: 13 residues. In germline, CDR1 is MDHEN, CDR2 SYDVKM. This CDR3 is CASSRGPSYEQYV. CDR3 nucleotides: TGTGCCAGCAGCAGGGGGCCCTCCTACGAGCAGTACGTC.

The CDR3 spells CASSLDRAREPFF. The CDR3 DNA is TGTGCCAGCAGCCTAGACAGGGCCCGCGAGCCTTTCTTT. The V gene is TRBV11-1, the J gene TRBJ1-1; TRBD1 matches at 7 bases. V lost 5 bases and J lost 12; bases outside the gene matches: 12. The germline V gene has CDR1 SGHAT and CDR2 FQDESV (reference sequence). This CDR3 region has 13 residues. Full variable domain (outside the CDR3, taken from reference TRBV11-1 and TRBJ1-1): EAEVAQSPRYKITEKSQAVAFWCDPISGHATLYWYRQILGQGPELLVQFQDESVVDDSQLPKDRFSAERLKGVDSTLKIQPAELGDSAMYLCASSLDRAREPFFGQGTRLTVV.

The chain recombines TRBV5-1 with TRBJ2-1; D is unresolved. Germline loops: CDR1 SGHRS, CDR2 YFSETQ. The CDR3 spans 13 residues. The ends were cut back, 3 bases at V and 4 bases at J, with 8 bases in the middle. CDR3 sequence reads: CASSSTYYNEQFF. CDR3 in DNA: TGCGCCAGCAGCTCGACATATTACAATGAGCAGTTCTTC.

CDR3 bases: TGTGCCAGCAGCTTTGGACAGTCAACTGAAGCTTTCTTT. Amino acid sequence: CASSFGQSTEAFF. V gene TRBV7-8 combines with J gene TRBJ1-1; TRBD1 is a possible D gene (6 bases). CDR1 SGHVS and CDR2 FQNEAQ come from the germline V gene. The CDR3 is 13 amino acids. The germline V and J ends were trimmed by 3 bases and 5 bases, with 10 bases remaining between them.

This rearrangement joins TRBV6-5 to TRBJ1-4; D is perhaps TRBD1 (5 bases). The CDR3 covers 14 residues. Germline CDR1 MNHEY, CDR2 SVGAGI. The V and J ends lost 2 bases and 7 bases respectively, with 11 bases between them. Here the CDR3 DNA reads TGTGCCAGCAGTTACGGGCAGGGAGGTGAAAAACTGTTTTTT. Amino acid sequence: CASSYGQGGEKLFF.

V usage is TRBV5-4 and J usage is TRBJ2-3; the match to TRBD2 covers 8 bases. This CDR3 contains 15 residues. Per germline, CDR1 SGHNT and CDR2 YYREEE (reference sequence). V lost 0 bases, J lost 6 bases, and 6 bases stayed unmatched. CDR3 amino acids: CASSLAGGPRDTQYF. The CDR3 bases are TGTGCCAGCAGCTTGGCGGGGGGGCCTAGGGATACGCAGTATTTT.